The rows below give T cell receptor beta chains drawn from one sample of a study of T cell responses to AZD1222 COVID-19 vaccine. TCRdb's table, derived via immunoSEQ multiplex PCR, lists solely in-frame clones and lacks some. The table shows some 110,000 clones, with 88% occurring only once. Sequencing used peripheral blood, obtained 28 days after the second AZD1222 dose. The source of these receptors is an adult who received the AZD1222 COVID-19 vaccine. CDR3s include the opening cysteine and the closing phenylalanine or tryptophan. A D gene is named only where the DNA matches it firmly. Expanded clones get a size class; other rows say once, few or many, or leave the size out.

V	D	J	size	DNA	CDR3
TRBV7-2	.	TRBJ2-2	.	TGTGCCAGCAGCAGCACCCGGGGATTTGCCGGGGAGCTGTTTTTT	CASSSTRGFAGELFF
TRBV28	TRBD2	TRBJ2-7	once	TGTGCCAGCAGTTTACCTCGTTCTAGCGGGGTGTCCTACGAGCAGTACTTC	CASSLPRSSGVSYEQYF
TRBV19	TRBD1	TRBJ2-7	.	TGTGCCAGTAGTATCCGACAGGGCTACGAGCAGTACTTC	CASSIRQGYEQYF
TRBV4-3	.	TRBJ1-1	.	TGCGCCAGCAGCCAAGATTTCAACACTGAAGCTTTCTTT	CASSQDFNTEAFF
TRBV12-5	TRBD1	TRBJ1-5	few	TGTGCTAGTGGTTGGGGACAGGGGGGCAATCAGCCCCAGCATTTT	CASGWGQGGNQPQHF
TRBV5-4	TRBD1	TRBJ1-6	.	TGTGCCAGCAGCTTGGGTGGGACAGGGAAGGGGCTTATGTCACCCCTCCACTTT	CASSLGGTGKGLMSPLHF
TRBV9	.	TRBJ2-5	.	TGTGCCAGCAGCCCAGATCAAGAGACCCAGTACTTC	CASSPDQETQYF
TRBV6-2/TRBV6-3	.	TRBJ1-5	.	TGTGCCAGCAGTCACCGGGCCAGGACGAGTCAGCCCCAGCATTTT	CASSHRARTSQPQHF
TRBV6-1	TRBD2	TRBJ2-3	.	TGTGCCAGCAGTGAAGCGCTTCCTACGGGACTAGGAGGCACAGATACGCAGTATTTT	CASSEALPTGLGGTDTQYF
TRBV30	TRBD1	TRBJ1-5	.	TGTGCCTGGAGTGGGGGCCGGACAGGCGATCAGCCCCAGCATTTT	CAWSGGRTGDQPQHF
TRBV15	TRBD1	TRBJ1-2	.	TGTGCCACCAGCAGAGACACAGGGGCTACGAGAGGCTACACCTTC	CATSRDTGATRGYTF
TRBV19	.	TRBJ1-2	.	TGTGCCAGTAGTATGTCCGCATATGGCTACACCTTC	CASSMSAYGYTF
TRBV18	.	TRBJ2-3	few	TGTGCCAGCTCACTAACGGGCGGTACAGATACGCAGTATTTT	CASSLTGGTDTQYF
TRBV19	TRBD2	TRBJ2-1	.	TGTGCCAGTATTATGGGAAGCGGGAAAGCTAATGAGCAGTTCTTC	CASIMGSGKANEQFF
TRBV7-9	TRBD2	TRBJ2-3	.	TGTGCCAGCAGCTACACTAGCGGTCTAGCAACAGATACGCAGTATTTT	CASSYTSGLATDTQYF
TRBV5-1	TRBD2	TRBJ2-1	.	TGCGCCAGCAGCGAAAGGCCGGGGGGCTACAATGAGCAGTTCTTC	CASSERPGGYNEQFF
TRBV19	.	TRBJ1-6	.	TGTGCCAGTAGTACAGGGGAGCCCTATAATTCACCCCTCCACTTT	CASSTGEPYNSPLHF
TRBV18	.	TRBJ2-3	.	TGTGCCAGCTCACAGGGGGGGGCCCGAACAGATACGCAGTATTTT	CASSQGGARTDTQYF
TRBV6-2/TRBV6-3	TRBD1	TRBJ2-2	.	TGTGCCAGCAGTCCGGGACAGGGCTATCCCGGGGAGCTGTTTTTT	CASSPGQGYPGELFF
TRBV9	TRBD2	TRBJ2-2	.	TGTGCCAGCAGCGTAGACGGCGGGAGGGCCTCCGGGGAGCTGTTTTTT	CASSVDGGRASGELFF
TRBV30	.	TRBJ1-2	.	TGTGCCTGGAGTACCCCAGGGCTGAATGGCTACACCTTC	CAWSTPGLNGYTF
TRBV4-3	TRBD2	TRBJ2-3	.	TGCGCCAGCAGCCAAGACAGGCGGGAGGCAATACCGCAGTATTTT	CASSQDRREAIPQYF
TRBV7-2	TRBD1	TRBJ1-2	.	TGTGCCAGCAGCTTAGCGTTAGGGACAGGGGGTCATGGCTACACCTTC	CASSLALGTGGHGYTF
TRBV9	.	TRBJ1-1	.	TGTGCCAGCAGTACCGGACACCCGAGCACTGAAGCTTTCTTT	CASSTGHPSTEAFF
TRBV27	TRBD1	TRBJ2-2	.	TGTGCCAGCAGTCCGACGACAGGGGTGGACACCGGGGAGCTGTTTTTT	CASSPTTGVDTGELFF
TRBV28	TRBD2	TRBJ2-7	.	TGTGCCAGCAGTTTAGGGGCGGGAGGGGGCTACGAGCAGTACTTC	CASSLGAGGGYEQYF
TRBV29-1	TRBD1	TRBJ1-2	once	TGCAGCGCCCCACAGGGGGCCTATGGCTACACCTTC	CSAPQGAYGYTF
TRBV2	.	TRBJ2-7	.	TGTGCCAGTCACAGGTCGTGGTACGAGCAGTACTTC	CASHRSWYEQYF
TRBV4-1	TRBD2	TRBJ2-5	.	TGCGCCAGCAGCCAAGGACGACTAGCGGGAGGGCGCCAAGAGACCCAGTACTTC	CASSQGRLAGGRQETQYF
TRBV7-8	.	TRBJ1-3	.	TGTGCCAGCAGCTTAGGTGGGGGATCTGGAAACACCATATATTTT	CASSLGGGSGNTIYF
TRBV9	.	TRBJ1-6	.	TGTGCCAGCAGCGTAGGCAGCTATAATTCACCCCTCCACTTT	CASSVGSYNSPLHF
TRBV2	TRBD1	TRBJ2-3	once	TGTGCCAGCAGCCGGACAGGGATAAACACAGATACGCAGTATTTT	CASSRTGINTDTQYF
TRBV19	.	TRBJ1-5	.	TGTGCCAGTACCACCCCTCTAGGGATGTCGGGCAATCAGCCCCAGCATTTT	CASTTPLGMSGNQPQHF
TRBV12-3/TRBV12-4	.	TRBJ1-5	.	TGTGCCAGCAGTCCCCGCGGCAATCAGCCCCAGCATTTT	CASSPRGNQPQHF
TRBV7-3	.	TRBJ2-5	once	TGTGCCAGCAGCTTAACGGGGCAGAGGCAAGAGACCCAGTACTTC	CASSLTGQRQETQYF
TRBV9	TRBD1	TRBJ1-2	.	TGTGCCAGCAGCCCCCGAACAGGGGCGGCCCCTATCTATGGCTACACCTTC	CASSPRTGAAPIYGYTF
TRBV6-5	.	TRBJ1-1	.	TGTGCCAGCAGAAGCGGGACGGACATGAACACTGAAGCTTTCTTT	CASRSGTDMNTEAFF
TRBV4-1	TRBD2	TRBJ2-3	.	TGCGCCAGCAGCCAAGGGTTGCTAGCGGGGGGCCTAAGCACAGATACGCAGTATTTT	CASSQGLLAGGLSTDTQYF
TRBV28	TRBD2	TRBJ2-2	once	TGTGCCAGCAGTTTATGGGGGAGGGCGACCGGGGAGCTGTTTTTT	CASSLWGRATGELFF
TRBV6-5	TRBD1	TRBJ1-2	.	TGTGCCAGCAGTTCCGGCGGGACAGCGCTTAACTATGGCTACACCTTC	CASSSGGTALNYGYTF
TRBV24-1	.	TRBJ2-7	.	TGTGCCAAGGACAAGTCCTACGAGCAGTACTTC	CAKDKSYEQYF
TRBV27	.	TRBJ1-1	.	TGTGCCAGCCGCCGGGGGGGTAGGGCGGACACTGAAGCTTTCTTT	CASRRGGRADTEAFF
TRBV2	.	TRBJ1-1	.	TGTGCCAGCAGGGTGGACCGGAACACTGAAGCTTTCTTT	CASRVDRNTEAFF
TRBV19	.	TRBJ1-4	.	TGTGCCAGTAGCCATCTTAAGCAAGAAAAACTGTTTTTT	CASSHLKQEKLFF
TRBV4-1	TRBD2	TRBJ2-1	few	TGCGCCAGCAGCCAATTGCGGGAGTACGGCAATGAGCAGTTCTTC	CASSQLREYGNEQFF
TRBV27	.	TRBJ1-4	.	TGTGCCAGCAGTGCCGGAGGGGAAAAACTGTTTTTT	CASSAGGEKLFF
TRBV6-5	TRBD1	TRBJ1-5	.	TGTGCCAGCAGGGGGGGACAGGGGGAACGGCAGCCCCAGCATTTT	CASRGGQGERQPQHF
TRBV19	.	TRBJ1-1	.	TGTGCCAGTAATAGGGGTACGTCTGAAGCTTTCTTT	CASNRGTSEAFF
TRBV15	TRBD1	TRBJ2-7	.	TGTGCCACCAGCCCCAGATCGGGCAGGGGGACCTACGAGCAGTACTTC	CATSPRSGRGTYEQYF
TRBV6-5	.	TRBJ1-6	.	TGTGCCAGCAGGGAGCAGGTATCGGTGAATTCACCCCTCCACTTT	CASREQVSVNSPLHF
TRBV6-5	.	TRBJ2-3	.	TGTGCCAGCAGTTACTCAGTGTCTTCAGATACGCAGTATTTT	CASSYSVSSDTQYF
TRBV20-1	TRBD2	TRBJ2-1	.	TGCGGAGCGGGAGGTCCTGGTGAGCAGTTCTTC	CGAGGPGEQFF
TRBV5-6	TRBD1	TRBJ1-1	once	TGTGCCAGCAGCAAAGGACAGGGGGACACTGAAGCTTTCTTT	CASSKGQGDTEAFF
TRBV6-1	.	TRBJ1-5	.	TGTGCCAGCAGTGAAGGGCAGGGGATGAATCAGCCCCAGCATTTT	CASSEGQGMNQPQHF
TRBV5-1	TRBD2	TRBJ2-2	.	TGCGCCAGCAGCTTCTCCACGGGGACTAGCGGTTCCACCGGGGAGCTGTTTTTT	CASSFSTGTSGSTGELFF
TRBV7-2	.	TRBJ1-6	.	TGTGCCAGCAGCTTACCCCACCGAAATTCACCCCTCCACTTT	CASSLPHRNSPLHF
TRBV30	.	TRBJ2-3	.	TGTGCCTGGAGTGACGGGCGGGATACGCAGTATTTT	CAWSDGRDTQYF
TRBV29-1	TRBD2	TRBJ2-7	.	TGCAGCGCTGCCGGGACTAGCGGGAGAAAGCAGTACTTC	CSAAGTSGRKQYF
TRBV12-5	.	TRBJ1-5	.	TGTGCTACCTTTGGGGGGCAGCCCCAGCATTTT	CATFGGQPQHF
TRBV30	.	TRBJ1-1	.	TGTGCCTGGGAGACTGCAGGGTTTACGGCTGAAGCTTTCTTT	CAWETAGFTAEAFF